This T cell receptor (beta chain) was obtained from a study of blood T cells in healthy people across ages. Findings and limits, study-wide: Per million T cells, TCR beta diversity dropped about linearly as age rose. The study found TCR beta diversity correlated strongly with naive T cell percentage. Aged donors had fewer naive CD4+ cells and lower diversity than long-lived donors. Investigators treated diversity estimates from one million T cells as underestimates.

Concerning this clonotype itself: Its target is unknown.

V shed 8 bases and J shed 0 bases, with 13 bases lying between them. The CDR3 is 15 amino acids. Using a J-beta primer mix together with a sample-barcoded 5' primer, a second PCR was run for roughly 7 to 12 cycles. TCRdb called the 5' RACE reads again in MiXCR, with one record for every CDR3 protein. The sample holds over 1,300,000 distinct CDR3 sequences, roughly 64% seen once. The sequenced sample was blood. The chain has TRBV12-3 or TRBV12-4 and TRBJ1-4, with D unclear. This receptor was obtained from a man aged 18 to 30 in good health. CDR3 nucleotide sequence: TGTGCCAGCTGTCGTTCGTTCTCAACTAATGAAAAACTGTTTTTT. It codes for CASCRSFSTNEKLFF.